One and the same sample provided the 13 T cell receptor beta chains below, sequenced in a study of T cells after yellow fever vaccination. One entry per CDR3 protein, called by TCRdb with MiXCR from the 5' RACE reads. The data show 300,000 to 450,000 distinct CDR3 sequences, less than 9.5% seen once. The source material was PBMCs, sampled roughly seven weeks after the first yellow fever vaccination. All receptors come from a man aged 18 to 29 who received the YFV17D yellow fever vaccine.

This clonotype was seen only a few times. The chain carries TRBV10-3 and TRBJ2-7; D is perhaps TRBD1 (6 bases). The germline V gene encodes CDR1 ENHRY and CDR2 SYGVKD. The CDR3 consists of 13 residues. Between the trimmed V and J ends, which lost 7 bases and 4 bases, there was a span of 14 bases. The CDR3 bases are TGTGCCATCACGGACAGTAACGCATACGAGCAGTACTTC. It specifies CAITDSNAYEQYF.

The chain has TRBV19 and TRBJ2-3; possible D gene TRBD2, 5 bases. There are 13 residues in the CDR3. Germline V gene lookup returns CDR1 LNHDA and CDR2 SQIVND (reference sequence). The V end was cut by 6 bases, the J end by 6 bases, with 13 bases between. The chain's CDR3 is CASSQRGPDTQYF. CDR3 nucleotides: TGTGCCAGTAGCCAGAGAGGGCCTGATACGCAGTATTTT.

This clonotype was observed a handful of times. The gene calls are TRBV7-9 and TRBJ1-1; a possible D gene is TRBD1 (6 bases). Trimming took 8 bases from V and 0 from J, leaving 13 bases between them. Germline V lookup: CDR1 SEHNR, CDR2 FQNEAQ (reference sequence). The CDR3 has 14 amino acids. Written as DNA, the CDR3 is TGTGCCAGCCAAATCGCAGGGGTGAACACTGAAGCTTTCTTT. This translates into CASQIAGVNTEAFF.

This clonotype was observed a few times. The chain is built from TRBV7-2 and TRBJ2-3; 9 bases agree with TRBD2. Germline lookup yields CDR1 SGHTA and CDR2 FQGNSA. The CDR3 loop spans 15 amino acids. With V trimmed by 5 bases and J by 3 bases, 6 bases remained unmatched. CDR3 nucleotides: TGTGCCAGCAGCCCCCTAGCGGGGTTGACAGATACGCAGTATTTT. Translated, it gives CASSPLAGLTDTQYF. The full variable domain, completed using reference TRBV7-2 and TRBJ2-3, is GAGVSQSPSNKVTEKGKDVELRCDPISGHTALYWYRQSLGQGLEFLIYFQGNSAPDKSGLPSDRFSAERTGGSVSTLTIQRTQQEDSAVYLCASSPLAGLTDTQYFGPGTRLTVL.

The V gene is TRBV25-1, the J gene TRBJ1-5, with a weak D call TRBD1 (5 bases). The V end lost 1 base, the J end lost 4 bases, and 8 bases lay between the germline ends. Germline V lookup: CDR1 MGHDK, CDR2 SYGVNS. This CDR3 region has 14 residues. CDR3 protein: CASSEFRVNQPQHF. Written as DNA, the CDR3 is TGTGCCAGCAGTGAATTCAGGGTAAATCAGCCCCAGCATTTT.

J is TRBJ2-3 and V is TRBV20-1; 8 bases fit TRBD2. The CDR3 consists of 16 residues. The junction had 7 bases not matched to a gene; V was cut back by 2 bases and J by 0 bases. CDR1 is DFQATT and CDR2 is SNEGSKA in the germline V gene (reference sequence). CDR3 coding DNA: TGCAGTGCTAGACGGGGGGGGTCCGCTAGCACAGATACGCAGTATTTT. Translation: CSARRGGSASTDTQYF.

This clonotype has a handful of counts. This chain connects TRBV6-2 or TRBV6-3 to TRBJ2-3, with D perhaps matching TRBD2 (6 bases). CDR1 and CDR2 from the germline V gene are MNHEY and SVGEGT. CDR3 length equals 18 residues. V lost 2 bases and J 1 base, leaving 19 bases between the germline ends. In DNA form, the CDR3 reads TGTGCCAGCAGTTACGGTCCGGAAACGGGGGAGGGCACAGATACGCAGTATTTT. Amino acids: CASSYGPETGEGTDTQYF.

V gene TRBV6-2 or TRBV6-3 combines with J gene TRBJ2-7; D is undetermined. V lost 2 bases and J lost 6, with 17 bases in between. Germline V gene lookup returns CDR1 MNHEY and CDR2 SVGEGT. This CDR3 spans 15 amino acids. The CDR3 DNA reads TGTGCCAGCAGTTACGTAGGGCTCGAGTTCTCCGAGCAGTACTTC. It yields the protein CASSYVGLEFSEQYF.

This clonotype occurred many times. This rearrangement joins TRBV5-1 to TRBJ2-1; D gene uncertain. This CDR3 spans 10 amino acids. Trimming shortened V by 2 bases and J by 10 bases, and 4 bases separated the two germline ends. Per germline, CDR1 SGHRS and CDR2 YFSETQ. The CDR3 DNA reads as TGCGCCAGCAGCTTCGGGGAGCAGTTCTTC. It specifies CASSFGEQFF.

CDR3 nucleotides: TGTGCCAGCAGCCCTGGGGGGACAGCCCAAGAGACCCAGTACTTC. It is translated as CASSPGGTAQETQYF. The chain employs TRBV4-2 and TRBJ2-5, with D tentatively TRBD1 (7 bases). Germline V gene lookup returns CDR1 LGHNA and CDR2 YNFKEQ. The CDR3 is made up of 15 amino acids. Trimming pared 4 bases from V and 1 base from J, leaving 13 bases between.

This clonotype came up a few times. The gene calls are TRBV20-1 and TRBJ2-3, with D possibly matching TRBD1 (7 bases). With 0 bases removed from V and 3 bases from J, the gap between germline ends came to 13 bases. This CDR3 comprises 15 residues. The germline V gene has CDR1 DFQATT and CDR2 SNEGSKA (reference sequence). CDR3: CSARDRQGGTDTQYF. Written as DNA, the CDR3 is TGCAGTGCTAGAGATAGGCAGGGGGGAACAGATACGCAGTATTTT.

This clonotype was recorded a few times. The chain recombines TRBV18 with TRBJ1-1, with a tentative D call TRBD1 (6 bases). The CDR3 loop spans 15 amino acids. Trimming took off 3 bases at V and 5 bases at J, with 16 bases between the two ends. CDR1 is KGHSH and CDR2 is LQKENI in the germline V gene. In DNA form, the CDR3 reads TGTGCCAGCTCACCGGCGGGGGCGGGGGGAACTGAAGCTTTCTTT. Translation: CASSPAGAGGTEAFF. Full variable domain (rest looked up from reference TRBV18 and TRBJ1-1): NAGVMQNPRHLVRRRGQEARLRCSPMKGHSHVYWYRQLPEEGLKFMVYLQKENIIDESGMPKERFSAEFPKEGPSILRIQQVVRGDSAAYFCASSPAGAGGTEAFFGQGTRLTVV.

This sequence joins TRBV29-1 and TRBJ2-4; D gene unclear. The germline gives CDR1 SQVTM, CDR2 ANQGSEA. The V end was cut by 0 bases, the J end by 3 bases, with 12 bases between. The CDR3 consists of 15 residues. CDR3 coding DNA: TGCAGCGTTGAAGATTCAACACGTAACAAAAACATTCAGTACTTC. Translation: CSVEDSTRNKNIQYF.